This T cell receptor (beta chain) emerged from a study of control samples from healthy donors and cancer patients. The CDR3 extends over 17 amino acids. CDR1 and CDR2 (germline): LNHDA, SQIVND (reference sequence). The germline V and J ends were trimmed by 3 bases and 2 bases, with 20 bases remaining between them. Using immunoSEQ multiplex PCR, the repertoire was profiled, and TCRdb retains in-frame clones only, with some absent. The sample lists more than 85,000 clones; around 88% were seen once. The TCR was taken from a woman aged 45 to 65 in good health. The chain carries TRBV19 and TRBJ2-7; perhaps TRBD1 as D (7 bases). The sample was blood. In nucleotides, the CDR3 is TGTGCCAGTAGTATCGGGGGATTGTTGCAGGGGGCCTACGAGCAGTACTTC. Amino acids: CASSIGGLLQGAYEQYF.